This passage covers 12 T cell receptor beta chains from one sample sequenced in a study of low-dose radiotherapy and immunotherapy resistance in tumors (dated by TCRdb to the early 2020s). The time point label, read with the paper, signifies: after trial treatment. The sample's treatment or condition, from its label and the paper: LDRT plus nivolumab, ipilimumab, low-dose cyclophosphamide and aspirin (RACIN trial). TCRdb shows the sequencer as Illumina HiSeq 2500. Superscript III and a set of TRAV- and TRBV-specific primers were used to synthesize first-strand cDNA, so that both TCRalpha and TCRbeta chains were covered. TCRs were amplified with Phusion for 15 to 25 PCR cycles using a constant-region primer together with the adapter attached to the V primers. The raw public data were reprocessed by TCRdb itself: fastp quality trimming at Q25, MiXCR clonotype calling, in-frame beta chains only. A single entry per CDR3 protein holds the most common genes and DNA from its merged rows. The table for this sample lists tens of thousands of distinct CDR3 sequences; 25% of them were counted only once. 10% of the sample lies in the top ten.

The specimen was PBMCs, collected after low-dose radiotherapy plus immunotherapy. Receptors originate from a male donor with prostate cancer.

Ten or more counts support this clonotype. V is TRBV27 and J is TRBJ2-3, with TRBD2 matching over 7 bases. V shed 5 bases and J 1 base; nucleotides not matched to a gene: 9. Germline CDR1 is MNHEY and CDR2 is SMNVEV (reference sequence). This CDR3 has 16 amino acids. This chain's CDR3 is CASSSKSGKGTDTQYF. For the CDR3, the DNA is TGTGCCAGCAGTAGTAAAAGCGGGAAGGGCACAGATACGCAGTATTTT.

This clonotype was detected ten times or more. The chain has TRBV7-9 and TRBJ2-1; 7 bases line up with TRBD2. Germline V gene data show CDR1 as SEHNR and CDR2 as FQNEAQ (reference sequence). The CDR3 loop spans 13 amino acids. The V gene end was trimmed by 7 bases and the J gene end by 8 bases; junction bases not matched to a gene: 8. CDR3 loop: CASTGGRADEQFF. DNA of the CDR3: TGTGCCAGCACCGGAGGGAGGGCCGATGAGCAGTTCTTC.

This clonotype was recorded many times. The rearrangement links TRBV2 to TRBJ1-1; TRBD1 agrees at 7 bases. CDR1 is SNHLY and CDR2 is FYNNEI in the germline V gene. V shed 6 bases, J shed 5 bases, and the junction held 3 bases outside the gene matches. This CDR3 is 12 amino acids long. CDR3 in amino acids: CASRPTGTEAFF. CDR3 nucleotides: TGTGCCAGCAGACCGACAGGGACTGAAGCTTTCTTT.

For this clonotype: A read error is possible here, since a much larger clone lies one base away. The chain uses TRBV11-1 and TRBJ2-1; the match to TRBD2 covers 8 bases. This CDR3 has 15 amino acids. Germline V lookup: CDR1 SGHAT, CDR2 FQDESV (reference sequence). DNA for the CDR3: TGTGTCAGCAGCCCGACTAGCGATCTTGGGGCGGAGCAGTTCTTC. Translating it yields CVSSPTSDLGAEQFF.

This clonotype was observed many times. The chain joins TRBV7-8 to TRBJ2-6; D is uncertain. CDR1 is SGHVS and CDR2 is FQNEAQ in the germline V gene. This CDR3 comprises 15 residues. Trimming cost V 7 bases and J 1 base, with 11 bases left between them. The CDR3 DNA reads as TGTGCCAGCACCAGACAACCTTCTGGGGCCAACGTCCTGACTTTC. Translation gives CASTRQPSGANVLTF.

Comment on this clonotype: It differs at one base from a far larger clone, so likely a read error. The chain has TRBV6-2 or TRBV6-3 and TRBJ2-1; 7 bases map to TRBD1. The CDR3 is 17 residues long. Trimming cost V 2 bases and J 10 bases; bases outside gene matches: 17. From germline, CDR1 is MNHEY and CDR2 SVGEGT. The CDR3 here is CASSYRSSTGNYYEQFF. DNA for the CDR3: TGTGCCAGCAGTTACCGGTCCTCGACAGGGAATTACTACGAGCAGTTCTTC.

This clonotype was observed many times. The V call is TRBV11-2, the J call TRBJ2-3; 9 bases fit TRBD1. This CDR3 is 15 amino acids long. The germline V gene has CDR1 SGHAT and CDR2 FQNNGV. V lost 3 bases to trimming and J lost 1 base; unmatched junction nucleotides: 2. The CDR3, as DNA: TGTGCCAGCAGCTTGGGACAGGGTCGCACAGATACGCAGTATTTT. Translation: CASSLGQGRTDTQYF.

The rearrangement uses TRBV21-1 and TRBJ2-7; no DNA check was done on the table's D call, TRBD1. TRBV21-1 is a known pseudogene. This CDR3 is 12 amino acids long. The DNA of the CDR3 is TGTGCCAGCAGGCGGGGGACAGACGAGCAGTACTTC. Its translation: CASRRGTDEQYF.

This clonotype showed up many times. The rearrangement uses TRBV7-2 and TRBJ2-2; D not resolved. The CDR3 spans 13 residues. CDR1 and CDR2 (germline): SGHTA, FQGNSA. Trimming left V 1 base short and J 3 bases short, with 3 bases between. The CDR3 sequence is CASSLVYTGELFF. In nucleotides, the CDR3 is TGTGCCAGCAGCTTAGTCTACACCGGGGAGCTGTTTTTT.

With respect to this clonotype: Sequence at one end of the junction differs from germline and may be a read error. The genes are TRBV7-9 and TRBJ2-1; D remains unclear. Germline loops: CDR1 SEHNR, CDR2 FQNEAQ (reference sequence). The CDR3 totals 14 residues. In DNA form, the CDR3 reads TGTGCTAGCATCTTACCTAGCTCCTACAATGAGCAGTTCTTC. The encoded protein is CASILPSSYNEQFF.

As concerns this clonotype: A far larger clone is off by one base, so a read error is likely. V is TRBV3-1 and J is TRBJ2-4; TRBD2 agrees at 12 bases. The germline V gene has CDR1 LGHDT and CDR2 YNNKEL (reference sequence). The length of the CDR3 is 16 residues. Germline trimming cut 1 base from V and 13 bases from J; bases unmatched to any gene: 11. The CDR3 here is CASSQGTSGAYNEQYF. The DNA for the CDR3 is TGTGCCAGCAGCCAAGGGACTAGCGGGGCATACAATGAGCAGTACTTC.

This chain uses TRBV5-1 with TRBJ2-1; TRBD2 might be the D (6 bases). V lost 1 base to trimming and J lost 6 bases, with 17 bases between them. The CDR3 contains 16 residues. Germline assignment: CDR1 SGHRS and CDR2 YFSETQ. The CDR3 DNA follows: TGCGCCAGCAGCTTGTGGGGACTGCGTCCTGGCAATGAGCAGTTCTTC. It is translated as CASSLWGLRPGNEQFF.